This T cell receptor beta chain stems from a study of blood T cell repertoires in COVID-19. Looking at the study overall: Samples came from the United States, Italy and Spain, spanning acute and convalescent COVID-19. T cells, B-cell-depleted T cells, or PBMCs supplied cDNA or gDNA.

Per the study methods: Estimation of nucleated cell counts relied on the amplification of reference gene primers. Clones were sequenced by immunoSEQ multiplex PCR, and TCRdb holds only the in-frame ones, with some missing. V and J calls and clone size are those listed in that table; D and trimming were worked out from the DNA. The sample has 130,000 to 150,000 clones, approximately 90% seen once. CDR3 length equals 15 residues. CDR1 LNHDA and CDR2 SQIVND come from the germline V gene (reference sequence). Trimming removed 5 bases at V and 9 bases at J, with 20 bases between. The sequence came from a woman aged 45-65 years with active or convalescent COVID-19. Material: peripheral blood. The J gene is TRBJ2-1, the V gene TRBV19, with D perhaps TRBD1 (6 bases). This CDR3 is CASSLGARIRTEQFF. In nucleotides, the CDR3 is TGTGCCAGTAGTCTGGGGGCCCGAATACGCACTGAGCAGTTCTTC.